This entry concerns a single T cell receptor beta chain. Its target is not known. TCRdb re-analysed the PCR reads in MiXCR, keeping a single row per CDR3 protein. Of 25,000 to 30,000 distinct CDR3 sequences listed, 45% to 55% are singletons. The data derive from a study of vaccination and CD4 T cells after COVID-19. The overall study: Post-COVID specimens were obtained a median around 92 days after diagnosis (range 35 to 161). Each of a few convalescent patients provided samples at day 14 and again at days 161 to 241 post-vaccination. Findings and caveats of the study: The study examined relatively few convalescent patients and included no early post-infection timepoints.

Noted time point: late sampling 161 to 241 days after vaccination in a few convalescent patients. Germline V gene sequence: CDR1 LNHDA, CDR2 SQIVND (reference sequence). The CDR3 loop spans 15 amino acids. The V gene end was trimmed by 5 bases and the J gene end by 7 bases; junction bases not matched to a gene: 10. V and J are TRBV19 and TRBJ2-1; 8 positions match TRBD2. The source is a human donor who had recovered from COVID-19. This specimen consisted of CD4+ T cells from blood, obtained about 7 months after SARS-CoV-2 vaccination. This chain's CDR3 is CASSSWREVGNEQFF. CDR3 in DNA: TGTGCCAGTAGTTCTTGGCGGGAGGTAGGGAATGAGCAGTTCTTC.